This T cell receptor (beta chain) was found in a study of regulatory T cells in long-lasting Graves disease. This clonotype occurred a few times. What it binds is not known. This CDR3 has 14 residues. With V trimmed by 8 bases and J by 5 bases, 7 bases remained unmatched. Germline-derived CDR1 and CDR2 are MNHNS and SASEGT. Arm-PCR of CDR3 regions with iRepertoire HTBI primers generated TCR beta libraries. TCRdb reprocessed the multiplex PCR reads with MiXCR, giving one entry per CDR3 protein. The sample contains 500,000 or so distinct CDR3 sequences, roughly 15% of which appear only once. General study points: Persistent Graves' patients showed less TCR diversity than newly diagnosed patients showed.

Noted time point: newly diagnosed GD, antithyroid drugs for less than 3 months. TCR sequences were obtained from RNA taken from PBMCs. These data are also associated with another study on T cells in Graves' hyperthyroidism and ophthalmopathy.

Material: peripheral blood mononuclear cells (PBMCs), obtained at new diagnosis, from a patient treated with antithyroid drugs. This TCR derives from a man aged 35 to 55 with Graves disease. This chain links TRBV6-1 with TRBJ2-2; TRBD1 matches 8 bases. CDR3 in DNA: TGTGCCAGCGCTACAGGGGGTAATACCGGGGAGCTGTTTTTT. Translated, it gives CASATGGNTGELFF.